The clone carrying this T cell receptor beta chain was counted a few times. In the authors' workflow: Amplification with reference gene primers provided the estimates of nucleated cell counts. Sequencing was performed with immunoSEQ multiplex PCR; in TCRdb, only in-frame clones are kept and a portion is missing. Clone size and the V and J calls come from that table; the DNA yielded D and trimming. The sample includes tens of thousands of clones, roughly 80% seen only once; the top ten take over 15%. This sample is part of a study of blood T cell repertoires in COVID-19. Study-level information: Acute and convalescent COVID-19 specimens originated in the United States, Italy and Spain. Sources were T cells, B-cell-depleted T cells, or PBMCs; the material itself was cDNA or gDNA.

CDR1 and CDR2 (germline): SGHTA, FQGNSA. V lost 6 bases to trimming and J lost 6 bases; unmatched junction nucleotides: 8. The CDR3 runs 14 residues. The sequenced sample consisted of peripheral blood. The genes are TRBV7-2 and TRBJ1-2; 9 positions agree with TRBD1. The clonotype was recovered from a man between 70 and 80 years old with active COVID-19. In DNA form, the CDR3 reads TGTGCCAGCAGTCCAACAGGGGGCGGGAATGGCTACACCTTC. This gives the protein CASSPTGGGNGYTF.